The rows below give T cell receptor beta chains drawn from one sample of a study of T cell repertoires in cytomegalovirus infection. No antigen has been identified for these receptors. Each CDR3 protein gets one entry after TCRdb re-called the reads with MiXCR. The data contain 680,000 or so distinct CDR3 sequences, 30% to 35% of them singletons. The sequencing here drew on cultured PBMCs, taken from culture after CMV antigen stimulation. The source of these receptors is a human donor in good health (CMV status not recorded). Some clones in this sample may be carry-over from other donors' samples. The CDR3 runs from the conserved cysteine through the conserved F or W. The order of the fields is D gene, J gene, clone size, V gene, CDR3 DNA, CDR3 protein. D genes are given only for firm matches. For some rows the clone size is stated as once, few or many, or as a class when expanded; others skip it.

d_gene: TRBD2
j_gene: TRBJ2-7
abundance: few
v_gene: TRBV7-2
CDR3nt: TGTGCCAGCGCACCGCCTCTAGCGGGGGGACCCTCGGCGTTC
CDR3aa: CASAPPLAGGPSAF

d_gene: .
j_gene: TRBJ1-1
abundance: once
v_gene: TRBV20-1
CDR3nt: TGCAGTGCTAGTGACAGATCAACGAACACTGAAGCTTTCTTT
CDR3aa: CSASDRSTNTEAFF

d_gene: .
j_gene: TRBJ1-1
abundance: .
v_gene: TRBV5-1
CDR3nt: TGCGCCAGCAGCTTGAGTACTCCGAACACTGAAGCTTTCTTT
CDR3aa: CASSLSTPNTEAFF

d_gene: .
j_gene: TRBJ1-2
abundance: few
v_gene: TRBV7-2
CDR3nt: TGTGCCAGCAACCTGAATGGGGATGGCTACACCTTC
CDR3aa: CASNLNGDGYTF

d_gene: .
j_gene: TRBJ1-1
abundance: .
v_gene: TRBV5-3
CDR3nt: TGTGCCAGCAGCTTGGACCAGTACGCGAACACTGAAGCTTTCTTT
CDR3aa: CASSLDQYANTEAFF

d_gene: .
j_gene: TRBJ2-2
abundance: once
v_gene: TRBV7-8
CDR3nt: TGTGCCAGCAGCCCAGGGGGGGGGTCAAACACCGGGGAGCTGTTTTTT
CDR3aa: CASSPGGGSNTGELFF

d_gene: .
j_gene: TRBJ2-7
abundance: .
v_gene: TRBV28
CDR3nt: TGTGCCAGCAGTTTAGCAGGGCGGAACGAGCAGTACTTC
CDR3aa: CASSLAGRNEQYF

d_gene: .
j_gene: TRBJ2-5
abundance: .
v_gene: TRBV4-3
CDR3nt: TGCGCCAGCAGCCAAGACCCCACTAGGTACCAAGAGACCCAGTACTTC
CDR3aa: CASSQDPTRYQETQYF

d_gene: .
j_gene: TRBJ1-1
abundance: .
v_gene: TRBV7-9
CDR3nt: TGTGCCAGCCGCGCGGAGGGGCGGACTGAAGCTTTCTTT
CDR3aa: CASRAEGRTEAFF

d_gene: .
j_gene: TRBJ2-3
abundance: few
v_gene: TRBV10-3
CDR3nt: TGTGCCATCAGTGAGTCACCACTCCTCCCCACAGATACGCAGTATTTT
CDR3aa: CAISESPLLPTDTQYF

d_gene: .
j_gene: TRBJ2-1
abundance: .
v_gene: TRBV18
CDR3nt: TGTGCCAGCTCACCTAGGCAGGACAATGAGCAGTTCTTC
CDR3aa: CASSPRQDNEQFF

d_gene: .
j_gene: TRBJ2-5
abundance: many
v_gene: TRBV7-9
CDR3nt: TGTGCCAGCACACTTAGCGTAACCAAAGAGACCCAGTACTTC
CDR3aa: CASTLSVTKETQYF

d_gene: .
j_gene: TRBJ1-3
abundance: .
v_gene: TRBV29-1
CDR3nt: TGCAGCGTTGCCTGGACAGTGGGGGTCTCTGGAAACACCATATATTTT
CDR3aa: CSVAWTVGVSGNTIYF

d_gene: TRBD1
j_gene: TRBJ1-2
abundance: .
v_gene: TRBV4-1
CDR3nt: TGCGCCAGCAGCCAAACCCGGGACAGGTACTATGGCTACACCTTC
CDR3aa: CASSQTRDRYYGYTF

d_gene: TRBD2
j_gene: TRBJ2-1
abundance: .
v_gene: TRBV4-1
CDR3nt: TGCGCCAGCAGCCACGGTCGACTAGCGAGGATCAACAATGAGCAGTTCTTC
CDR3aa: CASSHGRLARINNEQFF

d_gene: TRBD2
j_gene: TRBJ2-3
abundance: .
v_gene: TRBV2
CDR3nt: TGTGCCAGAGGAATCCTAGCGGGAGCCCCAGATACGCAGTATTTT
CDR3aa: CARGILAGAPDTQYF

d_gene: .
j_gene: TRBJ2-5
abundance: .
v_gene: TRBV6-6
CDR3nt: TGTGCCAGCAGTCCGCAGGGGGGATGGGAGACCCAGTACTTC
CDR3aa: CASSPQGGWETQYF